These T cell receptor beta chains were read from a single sample in a study of T-cell memory formation after mild COVID-19. MiXCR, run by TCRdb on the 5' RACE reads, gives a single entry per CDR3 protein. The sample shows 150,000 to 200,000 distinct CDR3 sequences, 16% of them seen only once. Material for sequencing was PBMCs or a T cell subset sorted from them (not recorded which). The source of these receptors is an adult woman who had mild COVID-19 (a few samples of this study predate the infection). Cell type and time point are not known. Both conserved end residues are part of each CDR3. A D gene is named only where the DNA matches it firmly. Clone size appears in some rows only: once, few, many, or a class for an expanded clone.

size,J,D,V,DNA,CDR3
few,TRBJ1-5,.,TRBV6-1,TGTGCCAGCAGCCACAGGGATCAGCCCCAGCATTTT,CASSHRDQPQHF
few,TRBJ2-4,TRBD1,TRBV6-1,TGTGCCAGCAGTGAAGCGGCGGGACAGGGGGTAAACATTCAGTACTTC,CASSEAAGQGVNIQYF
few,TRBJ2-1,.,TRBV7-2,TGTGCCAGCAGCTTAGGGGCCGGGACCGGGATCCATGAGCAGTTCTTC,CASSLGAGTGIHEQFF
.,TRBJ1-3,.,TRBV9,TGTGCCAGCAGCGTAGAGTACAGCTCTGGAAACACCATATATTTT,CASSVEYSSGNTIYF
.,TRBJ1-5,TRBD1,TRBV12-3/TRBV12-4,TGTGCCAGCAGAGGAGGGGGCTTTCAGCCCCAGCATTTT,CASRGGGFQPQHF
.,TRBJ2-7,TRBD1,TRBV10-3,TGTGCCATCAGTGGGGGAAGACAGGGATTCACCTACGAGCAGTACTTC,CAISGGRQGFTYEQYF
.,TRBJ2-1,TRBD2,TRBV12-3/TRBV12-4,TGTGCCAGCAGAATCAGCGCGGGGGGCCGGGTTGAGCAGTTCTTC,CASRISAGGRVEQFF
few,TRBJ2-2,.,TRBV5-1,TGCGCCAGCAGCTTGTTACTAGGAGACACCGGGGAGCTGTTTTTT,CASSLLLGDTGELFF
few,TRBJ2-2,.,TRBV29-1,TGCAGCGTTGAAGACGAGGCGAACACCGGGGAGCTGTTTTTT,CSVEDEANTGELFF
.,TRBJ2-7,.,TRBV12-3/TRBV12-4,TGTGCCAGCAGTTTAAGGCATTCCTCGCGACACGAGCAGTACTTC,CASSLRHSSRHEQYF
.,TRBJ2-1,.,TRBV2,TGTGCCAGCACTAGGACACCAAACAATGAGCAGTTCTTC,CASTRTPNNEQFF
.,TRBJ2-1,TRBD2,TRBV7-3,TGTGCCAGCAGCTTAGCGGGAGCCACCTACAATGAGCAGTTCTTC,CASSLAGATYNEQFF
.,TRBJ1-1,.,TRBV9,TGTGCCAGCAGCGTAGTCGCGGGGAACACTGAAGCTTTCTTT,CASSVVAGNTEAFF
.,TRBJ2-1,.,TRBV12-3/TRBV12-4,TGTGCCAGCAGTTTTTTCGGTGGGGGCGAGCAGTTCTTC,CASSFFGGGEQFF
few,TRBJ2-2,TRBD2,TRBV20-1,TGCAGTGCCGCGGGAGGGAACACCGGGGAGCTGTTTTTT,CSAAGGNTGELFF
.,TRBJ2-1,TRBD2,TRBV7-6,TGTGCCAGCAGCCGCGGGAGGGGACTTCTTCCCTCCTACAATGAGCAGTTCTTC,CASSRGRGLLPSYNEQFF
few,TRBJ2-5,.,TRBV7-2,TGTGCCAGCAGCTCCGGCAGGGCAGAGACCCAGTACTTC,CASSSGRAETQYF
.,TRBJ1-1,.,TRBV7-2,TGTGCCAGCAGCTCGAGGACGTGGGGGACTGAAGCTTTCTTT,CASSSRTWGTEAFF
few,TRBJ2-2,TRBD2,TRBV6-6,TGTGCCACCCTGCGGGGGAGACAGACCGGGGAGCTGTTTTTT,CATLRGRQTGELFF
.,TRBJ2-5,TRBD2,TRBV2,TGTGCCAGCAGCGCCTACGGACTAGCGGAAGAGACCCAGTACTTC,CASSAYGLAEETQYF
few,TRBJ2-2,TRBD1,TRBV7-3,TGTGCCAGCAGCTTACGAGGGACAGCTGGCACCGGGGAGCTGTTTTTT,CASSLRGTAGTGELFF
.,TRBJ2-2,.,TRBV12-3/TRBV12-4,TGTGCCAGCACTGTAGGGGGGGGCACCGGGGAGCTGTTTTTT,CASTVGGGTGELFF
few,TRBJ2-4,.,TRBV6-1,TGTGCCAGCAGCCAAGGGGGGTCCAAAAACATTCAGTACTTC,CASSQGGSKNIQYF
few,TRBJ2-1,.,TRBV9,TGTGCCAGCACGCGGGACAATGAGCAGTTCTTC,CASTRDNEQFF
.,TRBJ2-7,.,TRBV5-6,TGTGCCAGCAGCTGGGATGGGACACCTACCTACGAGCAGTACTTC,CASSWDGTPTYEQYF
.,TRBJ2-1,TRBD2,TRBV6-1,TGTGCCAGCAGTGTACTAGCGGGAGGGCCTTCCGTGGGCAATGAGCAGTTCTTC,CASSVLAGGPSVGNEQFF
.,TRBJ2-1,TRBD1,TRBV5-1,TGCGCCAGCAGCTTGGGTCAGGGGGCAGGAGACTGGAATGAGCAGTTCTTC,CASSLGQGAGDWNEQFF
few,TRBJ1-1,TRBD1,TRBV9,TGTGCCAGCAGCTCTTGGACAGGGGGCGTGAACACTGAAGCTTTCTTT,CASSSWTGGVNTEAFF
few,TRBJ2-3,.,TRBV5-1,TGCGCCAGCAGCAAAGGGGACAGCACAGATACGCAGTATTTT,CASSKGDSTDTQYF
few,TRBJ1-2,.,TRBV7-2,TGTGCCAGCAGCTTAGCCGGCAGCGCCAACTATGGCTACACCTTC,CASSLAGSANYGYTF
few,TRBJ2-1,.,TRBV24-1,TGTGCCACCAGTGATAGCGGAGTTTACAATGAGCAGTTCTTC,CATSDSGVYNEQFF
.,TRBJ1-2,.,TRBV7-9,TGTGCCAGCAGCTTAGAGGGTCTCACTAGCGGCTACACCTTC,CASSLEGLTSGYTF
once,TRBJ2-7,.,TRBV6-5,TGTGCCAGCAGTTACGGGACATGGGGGACCTACGAGCAGTACTTC,CASSYGTWGTYEQYF
.,TRBJ1-5,.,TRBV19,TGTGCCAGTAGTACTTCGGGGGGTCAGCCCCAGCATTTT,CASSTSGGQPQHF
many,TRBJ2-7,.,TRBV2,TGTGCCAGCAGTGAGCAAGGGGCGAGCTCCTACGAGCAGTACTTC,CASSEQGASSYEQYF
.,TRBJ1-2,TRBD1,TRBV5-5,TGTGCCAGCAGCTCATTTCTCCAGGGGGCCGCCATTAACTATGGCTACACCTTC,CASSSFLQGAAINYGYTF
many,TRBJ2-2,.,TRBV29-1,TGCAGCGTTGTACCGGCAGGCGGGGAGCTGTTTTTT,CSVVPAGGELFF
.,TRBJ2-5,TRBD2,TRBV24-1,TGTGCCACCAGTGACACCGGGACTAGCGGGAGCGGGAGGCAAGAGACCCAGTACTTC,CATSDTGTSGSGRQETQYF
few,TRBJ2-1,.,TRBV4-2,TGTGCCAGCAGCCAAGATGGTTTCCGGGCCGATGAGCAGTTCTTC,CASSQDGFRADEQFF
many,TRBJ2-7,.,TRBV3-1,TGTGCCAGCAGCCAAGTTCTCTACCCAAGCTACGAGCAGTACTTC,CASSQVLYPSYEQYF
.,TRBJ2-5,TRBD1,TRBV10-1,TGCGCCAGCAGTGAGACGACAGGGGGCCAAGAGACCCAGTACTTC,CASSETTGGQETQYF